This is a list of T cell receptor beta chains from one sample in a study of technical replicates of blood from a handful of donors. The repertoire was sequenced with immunoSEQ multiplex PCR; TCRdb's copy has only in-frame clones and lacks some. The sample includes almost 90,000 clones, just under 95% of them seen just once. Sequenced material: T cells isolated from PBMCs. These receptors were taken from a human donor in good health. The CDR3 runs from the conserved cysteine through the conserved F or W. A D gene is named only where the DNA matches it firmly. Size is omitted from some rows. Given values are once, few, many or a class for expanded clones.

>.|TRBV27|.|TRBJ2-1
TGTGCCAGCAGTGTCGCTGGGGCTTACAATGAGCAGTTCTTC
CASSVAGAYNEQFF
>.|TRBV4-1|TRBD2|TRBJ2-7
TGCGCCAGCAGCCAAAGATCCAGCGGGAGTTACGAGCAGTACTTC
CASSQRSSGSYEQYF
>.|TRBV7-2|TRBD2|TRBJ2-5
TGTGCCAGCAGCTTAGATGTGGTTAGCGGGAGGGAGACCCAGTACTTC
CASSLDVVSGRETQYF
>.|TRBV5-4|.|TRBJ2-5
TGTGCCAGCAAGGAAGAGCGGAACCAAGAGACCCAGTACTTC
CASKEERNQETQYF
>.|TRBV6-8|TRBD2|TRBJ2-3
TGTGCCGGAGGACTAGCGGAGACAGATACGCAGTATTTT
CAGGLAETDTQYF
>.|TRBV4-2|TRBD2|TRBJ2-1
TGTGCCAGCAGCCAAGATGCAGCGGGAGGGCCCTATGAGCAGTTCTTC
CASSQDAAGGPYEQFF
>once|TRBV4-2|.|TRBJ2-2
TGTGCCAGCAGCCAAGAACTCTCGAACACCGGGGAGCTGTTTTTT
CASSQELSNTGELFF
>once|TRBV11-1|.|TRBJ2-7
TGTGCCAGCAGCTGGGGATATACAGGGTTCGACGAGCAGTACTTC
CASSWGYTGFDEQYF
>.|TRBV18|.|TRBJ1-5
TGTGCCAGCTCACCAGGAGGGTATGGCGGTTATAGCAATCAGCCCCAGCATTTT
CASSPGGYGGYSNQPQHF
>.|TRBV30|.|TRBJ1-1
TGTGCCTGGACCGGGTGGACTGAAGCTTTCTTT
CAWTGWTEAFF
>.|TRBV29-1|TRBD2|TRBJ2-7
TGCAGCGTTGAAGGGCTAGCGGAGGCCTACGAGCAGTACTTC
CSVEGLAEAYEQYF
>.|TRBV30|.|TRBJ2-2
TGTGCCTGGAGTGTAGGGGGGGCGGGTACCGGGGAGCTGTTTTTT
CAWSVGGAGTGELFF
>.|TRBV27|.|TRBJ2-7
TGTGCCAGCAGTTTTGGCTTAAACGCCTACGAGCAGTACTTC
CASSFGLNAYEQYF
>.|TRBV2|TRBD1|TRBJ1-5
TGTGCCAGCAGCGAAGCCGGGACAGGGTTCCACTATCAGCCCCAGCATTTT
CASSEAGTGFHYQPQHF
>.|TRBV27|TRBD1|TRBJ2-7
TGTGCCAGCAGTTGGGACAGGGAGGGCTACGAGCAGTACTTC
CASSWDREGYEQYF
>.|TRBV5-8|.|TRBJ1-2
TGTGCCAGCAGCTCGAGGGAGGTCAGCCCCGGCTACACCTTC
CASSSREVSPGYTF
>.|TRBV6-5|.|TRBJ2-3
TGTGCCAGCAGTTCCGGACGGGAAGATACGCAGTATTTT
CASSSGREDTQYF
>once|TRBV7-3|.|TRBJ2-7
TGTGCCAGCAGCCCAAGCAGGGGTCGCACCTACGAGCAGTACTTC
CASSPSRGRTYEQYF
>.|TRBV30|.|TRBJ1-2
TGTGCCTATCAAACCGGCTATGGCTACACCTTC
CAYQTGYGYTF
>.|TRBV7-9|.|TRBJ1-1
TGTGCCAGCAGCTTAGCGGGGGGGGCCACTGAAGCTTTCTTT
CASSLAGGATEAFF
>.|TRBV5-1|.|TRBJ1-4
TGCGCCAGCACCGCCTCACACCAGATTGCAACTAATGAAAAACTGTTTTTT
CASTASHQIATNEKLFF
>.|TRBV7-2|.|TRBJ1-5
TGTGCCAGCAGCCTTACTGGACAGAGTAATCAGCCCCAGCATTTT
CASSLTGQSNQPQHF
>.|TRBV5-1|.|TRBJ1-2
TGCGCCAGCGCGGCGGGGAGTCAGGGCTACACCTTC
CASAAGSQGYTF
>.|TRBV27|TRBD2|TRBJ2-1
TGTGCCAGCATTGGGAGCGGGAGATTTAATGAGCAGTTCTTC
CASIGSGRFNEQFF
>.|TRBV7-3|TRBD1|TRBJ2-7
TGTGCCAGCAGCGCCGGGACAGGGAACGAGCAGTACTTC
CASSAGTGNEQYF
>.|TRBV19|TRBD1|TRBJ2-7
TGTGCCAGTAGTAGACAGGGGGCCTACGAGCAGTACTTC
CASSRQGAYEQYF